This T cell receptor beta chain was found in a study of vaccination effects on CD4 cells after COVID-19 (dated by TCRdb to between 2020 and 2023). Notes on the research overall: Two doses of either the BNT162b2 or the mRNA-1273 mRNA SARS-CoV-2 vaccine were administered to participants. Pre-vaccine samples from two convalescent patients were drawn 16 days and one week before the first dose, 142 and 148 days after COVID-19 diagnosis. The study compared SARS-CoV-2 spike-specific CD4+ TCR repertoires before and after mRNA vaccination in COVID-19 convalescent patients and infection-naive vaccine recipients. A total of ten to eleven COVID-19 convalescent patients and 4 SARS-CoV-2-naive healthy vaccine recipients were included in the full study. The Oncomine TCR Beta short-read assay on an Illumina iSeq 100 was used to sequence cultures from other donors in the study. Beyond this particular receptor, the publication reports: The study was limited by a small number of convalescent patients, and early post-infection timepoints were lacking. Among convalescent patients, the spike-reactive repertoire after vaccination was made up mainly of new vaccine-induced clones that were largely distinct from the clones induced by infection. Both infection-induced and vaccine-induced clones contracted markedly at late post-vaccination timepoints, which is consistent with waning T cell responses.

The method behind the library was the immunoSEQ multiplex PCR assay. TCR beta CDR3 sequencing was performed on DNA from the cultured, isolated CD4+ T cells. In the paper's pipeline: Non-productive TCR sequences were removed, reads were trimmed to the CDR3 region, and CDR3s of at least 7 amino acids were retained. Antigen-specific clonotypes were identified using the MANAFEST web app by comparison of expansion in peptide wells against reference cultures. Positive clones required FDR<0.05 expansion versus reference and all other wells, odds ratio above 5, and frequency above 0.1% in two replicate wells. A clonotype was called cross-reactive if it was significantly expanded both in SARS-CoV-2 spike wells and in at least one common cold coronavirus spike condition. Using the stringdist R package, CDR3 similarity was measured by Levenshtein distance, and unrooted trees were constructed with ape in R 3.6.1. TCRdb obtained this table from immuneACCESS and retained in-frame rearrangements with V and J assigned. These tables miss some clones; where compared with another copy, unresolved V genes account for less than half of the shortfall, and the remainder is unexplained. V and J calls plus clone size are reproduced from that table; the DNA served to infer D and trimming. The sample table records more than 35,000 clones; approximately 81% of these occur just once. The ten most abundant clones make up under 30% of the sample.

Looking up the germline V gene yields CDR1 SGDLS and CDR2 YYNGEE. From its cysteine to its phenylalanine, the CDR3 spans 14 amino acids. CDR3 DNA is the only sequence kept; it has 42 bases, read in frame from the first base. The junction carries 3 bases between V and J, which are trimmed by 0 bases and 0 bases respectively. Concerning this clone itself: It has no known antigen specificity. It has no much larger one-base neighbor in the sample; base qualities were not kept.

The ViraFEST assay stimulated PBMC with viral peptide pools and then used TCR sequencing to identify antigen-specific CD4+ T cell clonotypes by expansion. After approximately eleven days of culture, CD4+ T cells were isolated with the EasySep CD4+ T cell isolation kit. Convalescent patients had PCR-confirmed SARS-CoV-2 infection between March and December 2020, before Alpha, Beta and Delta variants emerged in the United States. Each well held two million PBMC cultured in IMDM containing approximately 5.3% human AB serum, 8 to 10 IU/ml IL-2 and gentamicin, along with 8 to 10 ug/ml peptides. On days 3 and 7, half of the culture medium was replaced with fresh IL-2-containing medium. Unless noted otherwise, every peptide stimulation condition was cultured in triplicate wells. PBMC were separated from whole blood using Ficoll-Paque Plus gradient centrifugation and were then either cryopreserved at -140C or used fresh. Genomic DNA was extracted from cultured CD4+ T cells with the QIAamp micro DNA kit.

Sequencing used CD4+ T cells from PBMCs cultured with a peptide pool, obtained before COVID-19 vaccination. The sequence was collected from a human donor who had a prior SARS-CoV-2 infection. The rearranged segments are TRBV9 and TRBJ2-2; there is no confident call for the D gene. The sequenced DNA is TGTGCCAGCAGCGTAGCAACGAACACCGGGGAGCTGTTTTTT. The translation is CASSVATNTGELFF.